The rows below give T cell receptor beta chains drawn from one sample of a study of T cell responses to AZD1222 COVID-19 vaccine. Using immunoSEQ multiplex PCR, the repertoire was profiled, and TCRdb retains in-frame clones only, with some absent. The table shows approximately 150,000 clones, with roughly 90% occurring only once. The input for sequencing was peripheral blood, taken 28 days after the second AZD1222 dose. These receptor sequences come from an adult who received the AZD1222 COVID-19 vaccine. CDR3s include the opening cysteine and the closing phenylalanine or tryptophan. Each record gives: V gene, CDR3 length, clone size, J gene, D gene, CDR3 DNA, CDR3 protein. A D gene is named only where the DNA matches it firmly. Only some rows state a clone size, as once, few, many or a class for expanded clones.

>TRBV14|18|.|TRBJ2-1|TRBD2
TGTGCCAGCAGCCAAGATCCTAGCGGGAGTGTCTCCTACAATGAGCAGTTCTTC
CASSQDPSGSVSYNEQFF
>TRBV24-1|15|.|TRBJ1-5|.
TGTGCCACCAGTGATGCAAGGGCCCAGAATCAGCCCCAGCATTTT
CATSDARAQNQPQHF
>TRBV11-2|15|.|TRBJ1-4|.
TGTGCCAGCAGGGAGTGGGGTCAGGCTAATGAAAAACTGTTTTTT
CASREWGQANEKLFF
>TRBV25-1|14|once|TRBJ2-7|TRBD1
TGTGCCAGCAGTGTACCGGGACAGCTGGCCGAGCAGTACTTC
CASSVPGQLAEQYF
>TRBV7-2|13|once|TRBJ1-2|.
TGTGCCAGCAGGAAACCAGGGGTCTATGGCTACACCTTC
CASRKPGVYGYTF
>TRBV14|16|.|TRBJ2-2|.
TGTGCCAGCAGCCTTGTAACCAGCCCGAACACCGGGGAGCTGTTTTTT
CASSLVTSPNTGELFF
>TRBV18|16|.|TRBJ2-2|TRBD1
TGTGCCAGCTCACCACTGACAGGGGGCAACACCGGGGAGCTGTTTTTT
CASSPLTGGNTGELFF
>TRBV28|14|.|TRBJ1-6|.
TGTGCCAGCAGTTTACTCACCCCTGGTTCACCCCTCCACTTT
CASSLLTPGSPLHF
>TRBV9|14|few|TRBJ1-2|.
TGTGCCAGCAGCGTAGAAGGGTCTAACTATGGCTACACCTTC
CASSVEGSNYGYTF
>TRBV5-4|14|.|TRBJ2-1|.
TGTGCCAGCAGCTTCGGGACTCACAACAATGAGCAGTTCTTC
CASSFGTHNNEQFF
>TRBV4-1|16|.|TRBJ1-1|TRBD1
TGCGCCAGCAGCCAAGGGACAGGGAGACGGAACACTGAAGCTTTCTTT
CASSQGTGRRNTEAFF
>TRBV7-8|16|.|TRBJ2-2|TRBD1
TGTGCCAGCAGCCCCCTCGGGACAGGTACCACCGGGGAGCTGTTTTTT
CASSPLGTGTTGELFF
>TRBV6-7|14|.|TRBJ1-1|.
TGTGCCAGCAGGTTGACACCGGGGAACACTGAAGCTTTCTTT
CASRLTPGNTEAFF
>TRBV27|14|.|TRBJ1-2|.
TGTGCCAGCAGTCCCGACGGGGGGCGCGGTGGCTACACCTTC
CASSPDGGRGGYTF
>TRBV6-5|13|.|TRBJ2-7|TRBD1
TGTGCCAGTTCGACAGGGAGCTCCTACGAGCAGTACTTC
CASSTGSSYEQYF
>TRBV6-6|13|.|TRBJ2-3|TRBD2
TGTGCCAGCCTAGCGGGGGCTGGAGATACGCAGTATTTT
CASLAGAGDTQYF
>TRBV18|14|.|TRBJ1-2|TRBD1
TGTGCCAGCTCACCCGGGACAGCGGCTGAAGGCTACACCTTC
CASSPGTAAEGYTF
>TRBV6-5|12|.|TRBJ2-1|.
TGTGCCAGCAGGACGGTGAACAATGAGCAGTTCTTC
CASRTVNNEQFF
>TRBV5-8|14|.|TRBJ1-5|TRBD1
TGTGCCAGCAGCACGGGACAGATTAATCAGCCCCAGCATTTT
CASSTGQINQPQHF
>TRBV6-5|15|.|TRBJ1-1|.
TGTGCCAGCAGTTACTCAGGGGCCACGAACACTGAAGCTTTCTTT
CASSYSGATNTEAFF